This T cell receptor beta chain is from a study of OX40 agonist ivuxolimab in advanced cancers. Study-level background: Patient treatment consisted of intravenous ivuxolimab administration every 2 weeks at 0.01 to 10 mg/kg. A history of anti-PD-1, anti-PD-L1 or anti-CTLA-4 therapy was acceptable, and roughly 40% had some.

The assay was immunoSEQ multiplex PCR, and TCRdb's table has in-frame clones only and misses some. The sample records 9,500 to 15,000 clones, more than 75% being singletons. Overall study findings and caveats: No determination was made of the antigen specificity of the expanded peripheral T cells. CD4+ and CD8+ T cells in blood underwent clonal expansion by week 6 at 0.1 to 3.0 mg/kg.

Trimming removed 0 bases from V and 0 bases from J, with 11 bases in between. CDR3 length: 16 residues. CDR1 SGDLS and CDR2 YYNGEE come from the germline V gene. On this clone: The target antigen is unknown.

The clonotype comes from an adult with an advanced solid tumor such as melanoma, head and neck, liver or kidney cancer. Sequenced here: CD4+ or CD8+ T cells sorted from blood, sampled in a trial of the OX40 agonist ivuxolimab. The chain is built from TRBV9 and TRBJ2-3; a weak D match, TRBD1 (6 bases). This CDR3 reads CASSVVDSWSTDTQYF. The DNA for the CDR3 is TGTGCCAGCAGCGTAGTGGACAGTTGGAGCACAGATACGCAGTATTTT.